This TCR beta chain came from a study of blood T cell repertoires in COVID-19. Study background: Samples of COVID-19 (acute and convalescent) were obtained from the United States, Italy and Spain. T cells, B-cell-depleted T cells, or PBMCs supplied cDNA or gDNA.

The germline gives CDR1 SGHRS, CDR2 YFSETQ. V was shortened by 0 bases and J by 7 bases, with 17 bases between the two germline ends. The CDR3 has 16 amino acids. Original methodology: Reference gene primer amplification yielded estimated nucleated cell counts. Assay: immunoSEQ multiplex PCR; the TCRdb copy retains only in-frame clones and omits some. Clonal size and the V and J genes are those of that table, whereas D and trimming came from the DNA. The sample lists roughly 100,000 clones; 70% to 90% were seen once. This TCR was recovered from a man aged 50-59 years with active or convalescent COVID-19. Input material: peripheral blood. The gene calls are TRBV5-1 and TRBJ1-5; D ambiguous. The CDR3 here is CASSLDGNRPGQPQHF. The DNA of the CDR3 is TGCGCCAGCAGCTTGGATGGGAATCGACCGGGGCAGCCCCAGCATTTT. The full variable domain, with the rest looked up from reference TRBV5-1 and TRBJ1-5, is KAGVTQTPRYLIKTRGQQVTLSCSPISGHRSVSWYQQTPGQGLQFLFEYFSETQRNKGNFPGRFSGRQFSNSRSEMNVSTLELGDSALYLCASSLDGNRPGQPQHFGDGTRLSIL.